These 32 T cell receptor beta chains were sequenced from one sample in a study of blood T cell repertoires in COVID-19. This table comes from immunoSEQ multiplex PCR, and its TCRdb copy is limited to in-frame clones, with some not included. This sample has about 190,000 clones, with around 85% found just once. The sample consisted of peripheral blood. Source of these receptors: a woman between 50 and 59 years old with acute or convalescent COVID-19.

This rearrangement joins TRBV5-1 to TRBJ2-1; possible D gene TRBD1, 6 bases. Looked up from germline, CDR1 is SGHRS and CDR2 is YFSETQ. This CDR3 has 14 residues. Trimming cost V 2 bases and J 3 bases, with 9 bases left between them. The CDR3 reads CASSFTGIYNEQFF. The CDR3 DNA is TGCGCCAGCAGCTTCACAGGGATCTACAATGAGCAGTTCTTC.

The rearrangement uses TRBV28 and TRBJ1-5; D perhaps matches TRBD1 (6 bases). This CDR3 comprises 13 residues. The V and J ends lost 5 bases and 9 bases respectively, with 14 bases between them. Germline lookup yields CDR1 MDHEN and CDR2 SYDVKM. This CDR3 is CASSREGVRPQHF. The CDR3, as DNA: TGTGCCAGCAGTCGGGAGGGGGTTCGGCCCCAGCATTTT.

This clone was counted between two and nine times. The chain recombines TRBV6-6 with TRBJ1-1; possible D gene TRBD1, 5 bases. Germline V CDR1 and CDR2: MNHNY, SVGAGI (reference sequence). V lost 6 bases and J 4 bases, leaving 18 bases between the germline ends. The CDR3 extends over 15 amino acids. CDR3 bases: TGTGCCAGCAGATCATCTTGGGGGGAGACCACTGAAGCTTTCTTT. It translates to CASRSSWGETTEAFF.

V gene TRBV11-2 combines with J gene TRBJ2-2; D is unclear. Germline CDR1 SGHAT, CDR2 FQNNGV. The CDR3 runs 14 residues. With 1 base removed from V and 5 bases from J, the gap between germline ends came to 8 bases. The CDR3 loop reads CASSLVAQTGELFF. The CDR3 DNA follows: TGTGCCAGCAGCTTAGTGGCTCAGACCGGGGAGCTGTTTTTT.

This clone was seen just once. The chain carries TRBV7-2 and TRBJ1-6; D is unresolved. V lost 3 bases and J 9 bases, leaving 6 bases between the germline ends. The CDR3 is 12 residues long. Germline V gives CDR1 SGHTA, CDR2 FQGNSA. The CDR3 nucleotides read TGTGCCAGCAGCTTCGAGGGTTCACCCCTCCACTTT. It is translated as CASSFEGSPLHF.

The chain combines TRBV6-5 with TRBJ1-1; D might be TRBD1 (5 bases). This CDR3 region has 14 residues. The V end was cut by 11 bases, the J end by 4 bases, with 20 bases between. Germline V gives CDR1 MNHEY, CDR2 SVGAGI. As DNA, the CDR3 is TGTGCCGCAAGAACGCAGGGAATTCTCACTGAAGCTTTCTTT. Translated: CAARTQGILTEAFF.

The rearrangement joins TRBV5-1 to TRBJ1-3; maybe TRBD1 (6 bases). CDR1 is SGHRS and CDR2 is YFSETQ in the germline V gene. V lost 5 bases and J 0 bases, leaving 12 bases between the germline ends. The length of the CDR3 is 15 residues. CDR3 sequence (DNA): TGCGCCAGCAGGGCGACAGGTTCCTCTGGAAACACCATATATTTT. It yields the protein CASRATGSSGNTIYF.

The V and J genes are TRBV6-5 and TRBJ1-6; TRBD1 matches at 7 bases. This CDR3 has 14 residues. V lost 6 bases to trimming and J lost 4 bases; unmatched junction nucleotides: 3. CDR1 and CDR2 (germline): MNHEY, SVGAGI. CDR3 in DNA: TGTGCCAGCAGCTTGACAGGGTATAATTCACCCCTCCACTTT. It encodes CASSLTGYNSPLHF.

This chain joins TRBV5-6 and TRBJ1-1; D is unclear. CDR1 and CDR2 (germline): SGHDT, YYEEEE. The CDR3 consists of 15 residues. Trimming stripped 2 bases from V and 4 bases from J, with 15 bases between. The CDR3 region has the DNA TGTGCCAGCAGCTTTTTTGTAGGGCGGGGCACTGAAGCTTTCTTT. Translation: CASSFFVGRGTEAFF.

The V call is TRBV10-3, the J call TRBJ1-4; D uncertain. V was pared by 3 bases and J by 8 bases, with 13 bases between. The germline gives CDR1 ENHRY, CDR2 SYGVKD. The CDR3 covers 14 residues. The CDR3: CAISEGVLGEKLFF. The CDR3 DNA reads TGTGCCATCAGTGAAGGAGTGTTAGGCGAAAAACTGTTTTTT.

This clone was observed a single time. The CDR3 DNA follows: TGTGCCAGCGACGGGGGGGGAAACGAGCAGTACTTC. Residues: CASDGGGNEQYF. The V gene is TRBV2, the J gene TRBJ2-7; TRBD2 matches at 8 bases. The CDR3 extends over 12 amino acids. V shed 8 bases and J 5 bases; nucleotides not matched to a gene: 5. Germline lookup yields CDR1 SNHLY and CDR2 FYNNEI. Drawing the rest from reference TRBV2 and TRBJ2-7, the complete variable domain is EPEVTQTPSHQVTQMGQEVILRCVPISNHLYFYWYRQILGQKVEFLVSFYNNEISEKSEIFDDQFSVERPDGSNFTLKIRSTKLEDSAMYFCASDGGGNEQYFGPGTRLTVT.

This rearrangement joins TRBV15 to TRBJ1-2; TRBD1 matches at 9 bases. Germline CDR1 and CDR2: LNHNV and YYDKDF (reference sequence). The CDR3 is made up of 16 amino acids. V shed 2 bases, J shed 2 bases, and the junction held 6 bases outside the gene matches. The CDR3 here is CATSRYGQGRNYGYTF. DNA of the CDR3: TGTGCCACCAGCAGATACGGACAGGGGAGAAACTATGGCTACACCTTC.

The chain combines TRBV12-5 with TRBJ2-7, with 7 bases matching TRBD1. CDR3 length: 12 amino acids. The J segment lost 6 bases and the V segment lost 2 bases, leaving 1 base of the junction unmatched. The V gene's germline CDR1 is LGHNT and CDR2 FRNRAP. CDR3 DNA sequence: TGTGCTAGTGGTTTGAACAGGGGCGAGCAGTACTTC. It is translated as CASGLNRGEQYF.

This clone showed up just a few times. The rearrangement uses TRBV2 and TRBJ2-1; 10 bases match TRBD2. The junction had 6 bases not matched to a gene; V was cut back by 6 bases and J by 4 bases. In germline, CDR1 is SNHLY, CDR2 FYNNEI. There are 15 residues in the CDR3. The chain's CDR3 is CASSGSGGRYNEQFF. The CDR3 bases are TGTGCCAGCAGCGGTAGCGGGGGGCGTTACAATGAGCAGTTCTTC.

The chain has TRBV5-8 and TRBJ1-5, with 9 bases that match TRBD1. Germline V gene data show CDR1 as SGHTS and CDR2 as YDEGEE. J lost 7 bases, V lost 6 bases, and 11 bases had no gene match. CDR3 length: 15 residues. CDR3 amino acids: CASNRGTGNGQPQHF. The CDR3 DNA sequence: TGTGCCAGCAATAGGGGGACAGGGAACGGGCAGCCCCAGCATTTT.

The chain uses TRBV28 and TRBJ2-3, with unresolved D. CDR3 length equals 12 residues. Germline CDR1 MDHEN, CDR2 SYDVKM. V was pared by 7 bases and J by 4 bases, with 9 bases between. In DNA form, the CDR3 reads TGTGCCAGCACCCAGGAAGCAGATACGCAGTATTTT. It specifies CASTQEADTQYF.

The chain uses TRBV28 and TRBJ1-6, with 7 bases matching TRBD1. Germline CDR1 is MDHEN and CDR2 is SYDVKM. The V gene end was trimmed by 7 bases and the J gene end by 7 bases; junction bases not matched to a gene: 7. The CDR3 consists of 14 residues. CDR3 residues: CASTRQGMNSPLHF. CDR3 in DNA: TGTGCCAGCACCCGACAGGGTATGAATTCACCCCTCCACTTT. The whole variable domain, remainder taken from reference TRBV28 and TRBJ1-6, is DVKVTQSSRYLVKRTGEKVFLECVQDMDHENMFWYRQDPGLGLRLIYFSYDVKMKEKGDIPEGYSVSREKKERFSLILESASTNQTSMYLCASTRQGMNSPLHFGNGTRLTVT.

The chain is built from TRBV28 and TRBJ2-4; no clear D. This CDR3 region has 14 residues. In germline, CDR1 is MDHEN, CDR2 SYDVKM. Trimming removed 3 bases at V and 4 bases at J, with 10 bases between. This CDR3 reads CASSLERQKNIQYF. The CDR3 nucleotides are TGTGCCAGCAGTTTGGAACGACAAAAAAACATTCAGTACTTC.

In DNA, the CDR3 is TGTGCCAGCAGCTTCGCAGGGGGCGGTAGTAATGAGCAGTTCTTC. Protein sequence: CASSFAGGGSNEQFF. The rearrangement links TRBV7-2 to TRBJ2-1; 8 bases fit TRBD1. J was trimmed by 7 bases and V by 3 bases; bases with no gene match: 8. The germline CDR1 and CDR2 sequences are SGHTA and FQGNSA. The CDR3 length is 15 residues. Full variable domain (remainder filled in from reference TRBV7-2 and TRBJ2-1): GAGVSQSPSNKVTEKGKDVELRCDPISGHTALYWYRQSLGQGLEFLIYFQGNSAPDKSGLPSDRFSAERTGGSVSTLTIQRTQQEDSAVYLCASSFAGGGSNEQFFGPGTRLTVL.

The rearrangement uses TRBV2 and TRBJ1-4; D not certain. The CDR3 sequence is 14 residues long. The germline V gene encodes CDR1 SNHLY and CDR2 FYNNEI. V lost 5 bases and J lost 9, with 16 bases in between. CDR3 region: CASSSQAANKKLFF. The CDR3 DNA sequence: TGTGCCAGCAGTTCCCAGGCAGCCAATAAAAAACTGTTTTTT.

The chain uses TRBV28 and TRBJ1-4; 10 positions agree with TRBD1. Germline CDR1 and CDR2: MDHEN and SYDVKM. V lost 6 bases and J lost 8; bases outside the gene matches: 9. The CDR3 sequence is 15 residues long. The CDR3 reads CASRPTDRGQEKLFF. CDR3 in DNA: TGTGCCAGCAGACCAACCGACAGGGGGCAGGAAAAACTGTTTTTT.

CDR3 residues: CASSHTGTGQIYGYTF. The CDR3 DNA reads as TGCGCCAGCAGCCACACCGGGACAGGCCAAATCTATGGCTACACCTTC. The chain is built from TRBV4-3 and TRBJ1-2; 8 bases are a match to TRBD1. The trim removed 3 bases at V and 4 bases at J, leaving 10 bases unmatched. The CDR3 extends over 16 amino acids. CDR1 is LGHNA, CDR2 YSLEER, per germline.

This chain's CDR3 is CASRPGTSGGVRTGELFF. DNA for the CDR3: TGCGCCAGCAGGCCCGGGACTAGCGGTGGAGTAAGGACCGGGGAGCTGTTTTTT. J is TRBJ2-2 and V is TRBV5-1; 11 bases line up with TRBD2. Trimming took 5 bases from V and 5 from J; bases not matched to a gene: 14. This CDR3 is built from 18 residues. Germline CDR1 SGHRS, CDR2 YFSETQ.

V and J are TRBV24-1 and TRBJ2-7; 13 bases align to TRBD2. CDR3 length equals 16 residues. With 4 bases clipped from V and 7 bases from J, the junction kept 9 bases outside the gene matches. In germline, CDR1 is KGHDR, CDR2 SFDVKD. The CDR3 sequence: CATSDPTSGGVVEQYF. The CDR3, as DNA: TGTGCCACCAGTGACCCCACTAGCGGGGGGGTGGTGGAGCAGTACTTC.

The V gene is TRBV4-2, the J gene TRBJ1-4; perhaps TRBD1 as D (5 bases). In germline, CDR1 is LGHNA, CDR2 YNFKEQ. The CDR3 length is 13 residues. Trimming took off 1 base at V and 8 bases at J, with 8 bases between the two ends. Here the CDR3 DNA reads TGTGCCAGCAGCCAAGCCCGGGGGGAAAAACTGTTTTTT. Translation: CASSQARGEKLFF.

J is TRBJ1-2 and V is TRBV7-8; D might be TRBD1 (5 bases). Between the trimmed V and J ends, which lost 1 base and 7 bases, there was a span of 7 bases. CDR3 size: 12 residues. Looked up from germline, CDR1 is SGHVS and CDR2 is FQNEAQ. In nucleotides, the CDR3 is TGTGCCAGCAGCTTAGTTGGGGCTGGCTACACCTTC. It encodes CASSLVGAGYTF.

This chain uses TRBV2 with TRBJ1-4; a weak D match, TRBD1 (6 bases). The CDR3 is made up of 15 amino acids. Deletions cut 4 bases from V and 2 bases from J, with 11 bases between. The germline gives CDR1 SNHLY, CDR2 FYNNEI. The CDR3 region has the DNA TGTGCCAGCAGTGGAAGGGGGATGACTAATGAAAAACTGTTTTTT. Protein sequence: CASSGRGMTNEKLFF. Drawing the rest from reference TRBV2 and TRBJ1-4, the complete variable domain is EPEVTQTPSHQVTQMGQEVILRCVPISNHLYFYWYRQILGQKVEFLVSFYNNEISEKSEIFDDQFSVERPDGSNFTLKIRSTKLEDSAMYFCASSGRGMTNEKLFFGSGTQLSVL.

V usage is TRBV28 and J usage is TRBJ1-4, with 11 bases fitting TRBD1. The CDR3 is 17 amino acids. V lost 4 bases, J lost 0 bases, and 4 bases stayed unmatched. Germline values: CDR1 MDHEN, CDR2 SYDVKM. The CDR3 sequence is CASSSEGQGATNEKLFF. The CDR3 DNA follows: TGTGCCAGCAGTTCCGAGGGACAGGGGGCAACTAATGAAAAACTGTTTTTT.

In this sample, this clone turned up once. This chain joins TRBV20-1 and TRBJ2-1, with D possibly being TRBD2 (6 bases). Per the germline V gene, CDR1 is DFQATT and CDR2 is SNEGSKA (reference sequence). Trimming stripped 3 bases from V and 2 bases from J, with 11 bases between. This CDR3 region has 14 residues. CDR3 sequence reads: CSASWRGAYNEQFF. DNA of the CDR3: TGCAGTGCTAGTTGGAGGGGCGCCTACAATGAGCAGTTCTTC.

This clone was counted only a few times. The V gene is TRBV4-2, the J gene TRBJ1-5; D remains ambiguous. The CDR3 length is 13 residues. In germline, CDR1 is LGHNA, CDR2 YNFKEQ. V was shortened by 0 bases and J by 5 bases, with 5 bases between the two germline ends. In nucleotides, the CDR3 is TGTGCCAGCAGCCAAGATGTCGATCAGCCCCAGCATTTT. Translating it yields CASSQDVDQPQHF.

The V and J genes are TRBV29-1 and TRBJ2-1; D unclear. The CDR3 has 13 amino acids. Germline-derived CDR1 and CDR2 are SQVTM and ANQGSEA. Between the trimmed V and J ends, which lost 7 bases and 1 base, there was a span of 11 bases. CDR3 DNA sequence: TGCAGCGCCCGTATATCTTCCTACAATGAGCAGTTCTTC. This codes for CSARISSYNEQFF.

This clone was seen just once. V usage is TRBV2 and J usage is TRBJ2-1; 7 nucleotides line up with TRBD1. The V segment lost 1 base and the J segment 4 bases; nucleotides outside the gene matches: 4. This CDR3 comprises 15 residues. Germline CDR1 SNHLY, CDR2 FYNNEI. CDR3 sequence (DNA): TGTGCCAGCAGTGAAGAGAGGGGGCTATACAATGAGCAGTTCTTC. Encoded protein: CASSEERGLYNEQFF.